The 13 T cell receptor beta chains presented below share a single source sample, sequenced in a study of T-cell reconstitution after alpha-beta-depleted transplantation in children. Unique molecular identifiers were used to barcode this TCRbeta library. TCRdb itself ran the PCR reads through MiXCR, one entry per CDR3 protein. The sample records a few hundred thousand distinct CDR3 sequences, approximately 11% being singletons. Sequencing was performed on PBMCs from the stem cell graft donor, taken from the stem cell graft. These receptors came from a human donor who donated a stem cell graft to a child with acute myeloid leukemia.

The chain links TRBV7-2 to TRBJ2-1, with D tentatively TRBD2 (5 bases). Trimming shortened V by 3 bases and J by 8 bases, and 14 bases separated the two germline ends. The V gene's germline CDR1 is SGHTA and CDR2 FQGNSA. This CDR3 has 14 residues. CDR3: CASSLGVQSDEQFF. The CDR3 DNA is TGTGCCAGCAGCTTGGGAGTCCAAAGCGATGAGCAGTTCTTC.

This clonotype was counted between two and nine times. V and J are TRBV20-1 and TRBJ1-2; D gene uncertain. Germline CDR1 DFQATT, CDR2 SNEGSKA (reference sequence). There are 14 residues in the CDR3. V was clipped by 3 bases and J by 0 bases, with 11 bases between them. The CDR3 spells CSASRGDPNYGYTF. In nucleotides, the CDR3 is TGCAGTGCTAGCCGGGGAGACCCTAACTATGGCTACACCTTC.

This clonotype was seen a handful of times. The chain has TRBV7-2 and TRBJ2-4; D is perhaps TRBD1 (5 bases). Deletions cut 2 bases from V and 3 bases from J, with 17 bases between. Germline V CDR1 and CDR2: SGHTA, FQGNSA. The CDR3 loop spans 17 amino acids. The CDR3 loop reads CASSLLPPDIGKNIQYF. DNA for the CDR3: TGTGCCAGCAGCTTACTTCCCCCGGACATCGGCAAAAACATTCAGTACTTC.

The rearrangement links TRBV27 to TRBJ2-2, with no clear D. Trimming took off 2 bases at V and 1 base at J, with 14 bases between the two ends. CDR3 length: 17 amino acids. Looked up from germline, CDR1 is MNHEY and CDR2 is SMNVEV (reference sequence). CDR3 region: CASSLAVPTQNTGELFF. The CDR3 region has the DNA TGTGCCAGCAGTTTAGCGGTTCCAACCCAGAACACCGGGGAGCTGTTTTTT.

CDR3 DNA: TGTGCCAGCAGTCCTCTGGGCCTCAGCGGGGAGCTGTTTTTT. Protein: CASSPLGLSGELFF. This rearrangement joins TRBV12-3 or TRBV12-4 to TRBJ2-2; no reliable D call. The CDR3 runs 14 residues. Trimming removed 5 bases at V and 7 bases at J, with 14 bases between.

In this sample, this clonotype turned up a few times. The V call is TRBV4-1, the J call TRBJ1-4; possibly TRBD1 for D (6 bases). The CDR3 has 16 residues. CDR1 and CDR2 (germline): MGHRA, YSYEKL. The V end was cut by 1 base, the J end by 6 bases, with 15 bases between. CDR3 DNA sequence: TGCGCCAGCAGCCAAGCCTCACAGGGATTGGATGAAAAACTGTTTTTT. Amino acids: CASSQASQGLDEKLFF.

This clonotype was detected many times. The chain is built from TRBV5-1 and TRBJ2-1; D possibly corresponds to TRBD2 (6 bases). The CDR3 spans 15 residues. CDR1 and CDR2 from the germline V gene are SGHRS and YFSETQ. Trimming stripped 1 base from V and 6 bases from J, with 14 bases between. In nucleotides, the CDR3 is TGCGCCAGCAGCTTGTTTCTCGGGGGTGGCAATGAGCAGTTCTTC. Translating it yields CASSLFLGGGNEQFF.

This clonotype has only a few counts. The V call is TRBV7-8, the J call TRBJ2-5; 7 nucleotides agree with TRBD1. Looked up from germline, CDR1 is SGHVS and CDR2 is FQNEAQ. The CDR3 totals 16 residues. Trimming removed 4 bases from V and 2 bases from J; junction bases left unmatched: 10. The CDR3 nucleotides read TGTGCCAGCAGCTCCGCGACCGGGACAGTGCAAGAGACCCAGTACTTC. Its translation is CASSSATGTVQETQYF.

This clonotype was counted at least ten times. This sequence joins TRBV10-3 and TRBJ2-5, with TRBD2 identical over 7 bases. V trimming: 1 base; J trimming: 5 bases; junction bases outside the gene matches: 7. The CDR3 length is 15 residues. In germline, CDR1 is ENHRY, CDR2 SYGVKD. In nucleotides, the CDR3 is TGTGCCATCAGTGAGTGGGAGGGGAGCGAGGAGACCCAGTACTTC. Translation gives CAISEWEGSEETQYF.

This chain uses TRBV15 with TRBJ2-5, with a possible D match to TRBD2 (6 bases). The germline V gene encodes CDR1 LNHNV and CDR2 YYDKDF (reference sequence). CDR3 size: 15 residues. V lost 0 bases and J lost 1, with 9 bases in between. CDR3 sequence (DNA): TGTGCCACCAGCAGAGATCCGGGGGTCCAAGAGACCCAGTACTTC. Translating gives CATSRDPGVQETQYF. Using reference TRBV15 and TRBJ2-5 for the parts outside the CDR3, the full variable domain is DAMVIQNPRYQVTQFGKPVTLSCSQTLNHNVMYWYQQKSSQAPKLLFHYYDKDFNNEADTPDNFQSRRPNTSFCFLDIRSPGLGDTAMYLCATSRDPGVQETQYFGPGTRLLVL.

This clonotype came up a few times. This chain connects TRBV4-1 to TRBJ2-1; D not resolved. This CDR3 contains 16 residues. V lost 0 bases and J lost 5, with 14 bases in between. CDR1 MGHRA and CDR2 YSYEKL come from the germline V gene. The CDR3 region has the DNA TGCGCCAGCAGCCAAGAAGGCATCCTCATGGACAATGAGCAGTTCTTC. Translation: CASSQEGILMDNEQFF.

This clonotype has at least ten counts. The gene calls are TRBV2 and TRBJ2-5; D gene unclear. CDR3 length: 13 residues. In germline, CDR1 is SNHLY, CDR2 FYNNEI. V was shortened by 5 bases and J by 2 bases, with 9 bases between the two germline ends. The CDR3 region is CASSPARQETQYF. In DNA form, the CDR3 reads TGTGCCAGCAGTCCCGCCCGACAAGAGACCCAGTACTTC.

This clonotype came up a few times. CDR3 nucleotide sequence: TGTGCCAGCAGTTACTCGGGACGGGATGAGCAGTTCTTC. Translated: CASSYSGRDEQFF. The chain links TRBV6-5 to TRBJ2-1; D may be TRBD1 or TRBD2 (5 bases each). CDR1 MNHEY and CDR2 SVGAGI come from the germline V gene. V was pared by 0 bases and J by 8 bases, with 8 bases between. There are 13 residues in the CDR3.